These T cell receptor beta chains were read from a single sample in a study of T cell repertoires in cytomegalovirus infection. TCRdb recomputed calls from the reads with MiXCR, one row per CDR3 protein. Here the sample spans 300,000 to 450,000 distinct CDR3 sequences, approximately 18% being singletons. Sequencing used PBMCs. These TCRs come from a human donor in good health (CMV status not recorded). Some clones in this sample may be carry-over from other donors' samples. CDR3s include the opening cysteine and the closing phenylalanine or tryptophan. A D gene is named only where the DNA matches it firmly. The size entry is marked missing in some rows and otherwise reads once, few, many or a size class.

d_call: .
clone_size: .
j_call: TRBJ2-1
v_call: TRBV6-8
cdr3_aa: CASSSASYNEQFF
cdr3_nt: TGTGCCAGCAGTTCGGCCTCCTACAATGAGCAGTTCTTC

d_call: .
clone_size: few
j_call: TRBJ2-5
v_call: TRBV12-3/TRBV12-4
cdr3_aa: CASRDGLNQETQYF
cdr3_nt: TGTGCCAGCCGAGACGGACTCAACCAAGAGACCCAGTACTTC

d_call: TRBD1
clone_size: few
j_call: TRBJ1-1
v_call: TRBV12-3/TRBV12-4
cdr3_aa: CATGQGLAPNTEAFF
cdr3_nt: TGTGCCACCGGACAGGGACTGGCCCCGAACACTGAAGCTTTCTTT

d_call: .
clone_size: many
j_call: TRBJ2-7
v_call: TRBV7-9
cdr3_aa: CASSRGLEQYF
cdr3_nt: TGTGCCAGCAGCCGCGGCCTCGAGCAGTACTTC

d_call: .
clone_size: few
j_call: TRBJ2-5
v_call: TRBV27
cdr3_aa: CASSLYPTTETQYF
cdr3_nt: TGTGCCAGCAGTTTATACCCGACGACGGAGACCCAGTACTTC

d_call: .
clone_size: many
j_call: TRBJ2-3
v_call: TRBV6-2/TRBV6-3
cdr3_aa: CASSSQWGGTQYF
cdr3_nt: TGTGCCAGCAGTTCCCAGTGGGGAGGTACGCAGTATTTT

d_call: .
clone_size: many
j_call: TRBJ2-3
v_call: TRBV27
cdr3_aa: CASSRGTSTDTQYF
cdr3_nt: TGTGCCAGCAGTCGGGGCACTAGCACAGATACGCAGTATTTT

d_call: TRBD2
clone_size: .
j_call: TRBJ2-2
v_call: TRBV10-3
cdr3_aa: CAIPGVAGDTGELFF
cdr3_nt: TGTGCCATCCCGGGGGTAGCGGGAGACACCGGGGAGCTGTTTTTT

d_call: TRBD1
clone_size: few
j_call: TRBJ2-2
v_call: TRBV2
cdr3_aa: CASIRDRVAGELFF
cdr3_nt: TGTGCCAGCATACGAGACAGGGTGGCCGGGGAGCTGTTTTTT

d_call: TRBD1
clone_size: few
j_call: TRBJ1-1
v_call: TRBV7-2
cdr3_aa: CASSLQGQGREAFF
cdr3_nt: TGTGCCAGCAGCTTACAAGGACAGGGGCGTGAAGCTTTCTTT

d_call: TRBD2
clone_size: many
j_call: TRBJ2-3
v_call: TRBV7-8
cdr3_aa: CASRNSGGTSTDTQYF
cdr3_nt: TGTGCCAGCAGGAATAGCGGGGGGACTAGCACAGATACGCAGTATTTT

d_call: .
clone_size: once
j_call: TRBJ1-3
v_call: TRBV6-1
cdr3_aa: CAGRSRALSGNTIYF
cdr3_nt: TGTGCCGGCAGGAGCAGGGCCCTCTCTGGAAACACCATATATTTT

d_call: .
clone_size: many
j_call: TRBJ2-3
v_call: TRBV12-3/TRBV12-4
cdr3_aa: CASRRSGSTDTQYF
cdr3_nt: TGTGCCAGTCGTCGGAGCGGAAGCACAGATACGCAGTATTTT

d_call: .
clone_size: .
j_call: TRBJ1-1
v_call: TRBV7-9
cdr3_aa: CASSLGRWNTEAFF
cdr3_nt: TGTGCCAGCAGCTTAGGGCGGTGGAACACTGAAGCTTTCTTT

d_call: .
clone_size: many
j_call: TRBJ2-3
v_call: TRBV7-2
cdr3_aa: CASSLVNTDTQYF
cdr3_nt: TGTGCCAGCAGCTTAGTTAATACAGATACGCAGTATTTT

d_call: TRBD1
clone_size: few
j_call: TRBJ2-1
v_call: TRBV4-1
cdr3_aa: CASSQGGRGRHNEQFF
cdr3_nt: TGCGCCAGCAGCCAAGGGGGCAGGGGGCGACACAATGAGCAGTTCTTC

d_call: TRBD1
clone_size: many
j_call: TRBJ2-7
v_call: TRBV7-2
cdr3_aa: CASSFGTGAYEQYF
cdr3_nt: TGTGCCAGCAGCTTCGGGACAGGGGCCTACGAGCAGTACTTC

d_call: .
clone_size: few
j_call: TRBJ2-5
v_call: TRBV5-6
cdr3_aa: CASSYGLVFETQYF
cdr3_nt: TGTGCCAGCAGCTACGGACTCGTGTTTGAGACCCAGTACTTC